This T cell receptor beta chain emerged from a study of identifying expanded T cells in peripheral blood. Findings of the study overall: Over approximately two and four weeks, about 17 and 20 clones changed, versus 1.2 between replicates. Clone count variance between roughly two-week samples rose with total template count.

Concerning this clone itself: Its target is not known.

Losses at the gene ends were 1 base for V and 0 bases for J; bases not matched to a gene: 4. Germline assignment: CDR1 SGHVS and CDR2 FNYEAQ. The CDR3 is 16 amino acids. During the collection period, no donor immune events like infections were recorded. Clones were sequenced by immunoSEQ multiplex PCR, and TCRdb holds only the in-frame ones, with some missing. The sample has approximately 100,000 clones; 87% are singletons. The receptor's source is a person between 18 and 70 years old in good health. The gene calls are TRBV7-6 and TRBJ2-3; 7 positions agree with TRBD2. Material for sequencing was blood. The CDR3 DNA reads TGTGCCAGCAGCTTAGTTGCGGGAGAAAGCACAGATACGCAGTATTTT. This sequence encodes CASSLVAGESTDTQYF. Full variable domain (missing parts from reference TRBV7-6 and TRBJ2-3): GAGVSQSPRYKVTKRGQDVALRCDPISGHVSLYWYRQALGQGPEFLTYFNYEAQQDKSGLPNDRFSAERPEGSISTLTIQRTEQRDSAMYRCASSLVAGESTDTQYFGPGTRLTVL.